One sample yielded the 24 T cell receptor beta chains listed below, sequenced in a study of T cells in Graves' hyperthyroidism and ophthalmopathy. Researchers took RNA transcripts and amplified the TCR beta CDR3 regions from them. HTBI primers were used for first-round RT-PCR of the TCR CDR3. TCRdb re-called the multiplex PCR reads with MiXCR, one entry per CDR3 protein. The data show around 440,000 distinct CDR3 sequences, with less than 20% seen just once and 7.5% to 8% held by the top ten. The sample consisted of blood. These receptors all stem from a woman aged 18-30 years with Graves' hyperthyroidism.

This rearrangement joins TRBV11-2 to TRBJ2-3; TRBD1 matches 7 bases. The CDR3 has 17 amino acids. CDR1 and CDR2 (germline): SGHAT, FQNNGV. Trimming at V came to 1 base and at J to 0 bases, leaving 7 bases not matched to a gene. CDR3 DNA sequence: TGTGCCAGCAGCTTAGGGGCTGGACAGGCAAGCACAGATACGCAGTATTTT. Its protein product is CASSLGAGQASTDTQYF.

This clonotype has only a few counts. This sequence may be a read error, since a much larger clone differs from it by one base. The chain employs TRBV28 and TRBJ1-1; 7 nucleotides line up with TRBD1. Germline V CDR1 and CDR2: MDHEN, SYDVKM. The V and J ends lost 7 bases and 4 bases, in that order; junction bases with no gene match: 12. There are 15 residues in the CDR3. The CDR3 bases are TGTGCCAGCAAAGGGCCAGGGGGTCTTCCCACTGAAGCTTTCTTT. Its protein is CASKGPGGLPTEAFF.

A few counts support this clonotype. The rearrangement joins TRBV29-1 to TRBJ2-6; D uncertain. The ends were cut back, 0 bases at V and 4 bases at J, with 13 bases in the middle. CDR1 and CDR2 from the germline V gene are SQVTM and ANQGSEA. The CDR3 has 16 amino acids. CDR3 in DNA: TGCAGCGTTGAAGAGGAAAACCCCTGGGGGGCCAACGTCCTGACTTTC. This gives the protein CSVEEENPWGANVLTF. Looking up the rest from reference TRBV29-1 and TRBJ2-6 gives the full variable domain: SAVISQKPSRDICQRGTSLTIQCQVDSQVTMMFWYRQQPGQSLTLIATANQGSEATYESGFVIDKFPISRPNLTFSTLTVSNMSPEDSSIYLCSVEEENPWGANVLTFGAGSRLTVL.

This clonotype was recorded a few times. The chain carries TRBV2 and TRBJ1-5, with TRBD1 matching 9 bases. Germline values: CDR1 SNHLY, CDR2 FYNNEI. V lost 5 bases to trimming and J lost 6 bases; unmatched junction nucleotides: 14. This CDR3 contains 17 residues. CDR3 nucleotides: TGTGCCAGCAGTTTCCACCCGCCACAGGGGGCGGGTCAGCCCCAGCATTTT. This codes for CASSFHPPQGAGQPQHF.

This clonotype has a count of ten or more. The rearrangement uses TRBV2 and TRBJ2-7; the D is unclear. The CDR3 consists of 14 residues. Per germline, CDR1 SNHLY and CDR2 FYNNEI. V was shortened by 3 bases and J by 2 bases, with 11 bases between the two germline ends. Written as DNA, the CDR3 is TGTGCCAGCAGTGATCTGGCAGGACCCTACGAGCAGTACTTC. It specifies CASSDLAGPYEQYF.

The sample holds many counts of this clonotype. V is TRBV5-1 and J is TRBJ1-5; D gene ambiguous. Trimming removed 1 base from V and 3 bases from J, with 8 bases in between. This CDR3 region has 14 residues. CDR1 SGHRS and CDR2 YFSETQ come from the germline V gene. CDR3 coding DNA: TGCGCCAGCAGCTTGAACCCCTCCAATCAGCCCCAGCATTTT. Translation gives CASSLNPSNQPQHF. Full variable domain (missing parts from reference TRBV5-1 and TRBJ1-5): KAGVTQTPRYLIKTRGQQVTLSCSPISGHRSVSWYQQTPGQGLQFLFEYFSETQRNKGNFPGRFSGRQFSNSRSEMNVSTLELGDSALYLCASSLNPSNQPQHFGDGTRLSIL.

This clonotype was counted at least ten times. The chain carries TRBV3-1 and TRBJ2-1; 7 nucleotides line up with TRBD1. CDR3 size: 16 residues. From germline, CDR1 is LGHDT and CDR2 YNNKEL (reference sequence). V lost 0 bases, J lost 4 bases, and 6 bases stayed unmatched. CDR3 in DNA: TGTGCCAGCAGCCAAGATCCGGGACAGTTATACAATGAGCAGTTCTTC. Protein sequence: CASSQDPGQLYNEQFF.

Points on this clonotype: Just one base apart from a much larger clone, this may be a read error. V gene TRBV7-9 combines with J gene TRBJ1-2, with a tentative D call TRBD1 (6 bases). Trimming stripped 1 base from V and 3 bases from J, with 12 bases between. Per the germline V gene, CDR1 is SEHNR and CDR2 is FQNEAQ (reference sequence). This CDR3 comprises 15 residues. This CDR3 is CASSLEAGADYGYTF. In DNA form, the CDR3 reads TGTGCCAGCAGCTTAGAGGCAGGGGCTGACTATGGCTACACCTTC.

The rearrangement links TRBV28 to TRBJ2-1; 8 bases fit TRBD2. Germline loops: CDR1 MDHEN, CDR2 SYDVKM. Unmatched junction bases numbered 10, after V lost 11 bases and J lost 4 bases. The CDR3 has 14 residues. The CDR3 DNA follows: TGTGCCGGAGGGCTAGCGGGCCGATACAATGAGCAGTTCTTC. Translating gives CAGGLAGRYNEQFF.

This clonotype was seen many times. J is TRBJ2-6 and V is TRBV6-1; D is unclear. Germline CDR1 and CDR2: MNHNS and SASEGT. The CDR3 loop spans 13 amino acids. Trimming removed 3 bases from V and 4 bases from J, with 4 bases in between. The chain's CDR3 is CASSDKGANVLTF. CDR3 nucleotides: TGTGCCAGCAGTGATAAGGGGGCCAACGTCCTGACTTTC.

CDR3 coding DNA: TGCAGCGTTGTACTAGCGGGGGGGGAAGAGACCCAGTACTTC. This gives the protein CSVVLAGGEETQYF. The gene calls are TRBV29-1 and TRBJ2-5, with 13 positions matching TRBD2. The CDR3 is 14 residues long. The J segment lost 3 bases and the V segment lost 4 bases, leaving 2 bases of the junction unmatched. Germline V gene data show CDR1 as SQVTM and CDR2 as ANQGSEA.

Only one count was recorded for this clonotype. V and J are TRBV18 and TRBJ2-5; 9 bases are a match to TRBD2. Trimming removed 6 bases from V and 5 bases from J; junction bases left unmatched: 10. Germline assignment: CDR1 KGHSH and CDR2 LQKENI. The CDR3 has 15 amino acids. DNA of the CDR3: TGTGCCAGCTCGACTTATCTAGCGGGGTGGGAGACCCAGTACTTC. Its translation is CASSTYLAGWETQYF. Together with reference TRBV18 and TRBJ2-5, the CDR3 gives the full variable domain: NAGVMQNPRHLVRRRGQEARLRCSPMKGHSHVYWYRQLPEEGLKFMVYLQKENIIDESGMPKERFSAEFPKEGPSILRIQQVVRGDSAAYFCASSTYLAGWETQYFGPGTRLLVL.

In this sample, this clonotype turned up many times. The chain couples TRBV24-1 to TRBJ1-5; TRBD1 matches at 9 bases. The V segment lost 4 bases and the J segment 3 bases; nucleotides outside the gene matches: 9. Per the germline V gene, CDR1 is KGHDR and CDR2 is SFDVKD. The CDR3 covers 17 residues. The CDR3 protein is CATSESPGQGHNQPQHF. CDR3 coding DNA: TGTGCCACCAGTGAGTCCCCGGGACAGGGCCACAATCAGCCCCAGCATTTT.

The V gene is TRBV7-9, the J gene TRBJ1-2; maybe TRBD1 (5 bases). The CDR3 totals 16 residues. V was pared by 0 bases and J by 0 bases, with 11 bases between. Germline assignment: CDR1 SEHNR and CDR2 FQNEAQ (reference sequence). The CDR3: CASSLALSGTNYGYTF. CDR3 coding DNA: TGTGCCAGCAGCTTAGCGCTTTCAGGGACTAACTATGGCTACACCTTC.

V is TRBV2 and J is TRBJ1-4; 9 nucleotides match TRBD1. The CDR3 consists of 14 residues. The trim removed 3 bases at V and 8 bases at J, leaving 4 bases unmatched. Germline CDR1 and CDR2: SNHLY and FYNNEI. The CDR3 nucleotides read TGTGCCAGCAGTGAGGACAGGGGAGACGAAAAACTGTTTTTT. Translating gives CASSEDRGDEKLFF.

This clonotype was recorded many times. The chain couples TRBV7-2 to TRBJ2-3; D is perhaps TRBD1 or TRBD2 (5 bases each). The CDR3 extends over 15 amino acids. Germline V gene data show CDR1 as SGHTA and CDR2 as FQGNSA. Trimming stripped 3 bases from V and 2 bases from J, with 12 bases between. Here the CDR3 reads CASSFPGPLTDTQYF. DNA of the CDR3: TGTGCCAGCAGCTTTCCGGGACCTCTCACAGATACGCAGTATTTT. Based on the CDR3 plus reference TRBV7-2 and TRBJ2-3, the full variable domain is GAGVSQSPSNKVTEKGKDVELRCDPISGHTALYWYRQSLGQGLEFLIYFQGNSAPDKSGLPSDRFSAERTGGSVSTLTIQRTQQEDSAVYLCASSFPGPLTDTQYFGPGTRLTVL.

The chain combines TRBV18 with TRBJ2-7, with a possible D match to TRBD2 (6 bases). The length of the CDR3 is 15 residues. Germline lookup yields CDR1 KGHSH and CDR2 LQKENI. Trimming pared 0 bases from V and 9 bases from J, leaving 18 bases between. CDR3 loop: CASSPPTSLGSVQYF. Here the CDR3 DNA reads TGTGCCAGCTCACCACCAACTAGCCTCGGGTCGGTGCAGTACTTC.

CDR3 loop: CSARGPQGLNIQYF. CDR3 nucleotides: TGCAGTGCTAGAGGCCCACAGGGTCTGAACATTCAGTACTTC. This sequence joins TRBV20-1 and TRBJ2-4; D is possibly TRBD1 (6 bases). Germline V gene sequence: CDR1 DFQATT, CDR2 SNEGSKA (reference sequence). This CDR3 region has 14 residues. Trimming cost V 1 base and J 7 bases, with 14 bases left between them.

This clonotype turned up a few times. V gene TRBV9 combines with J gene TRBJ2-6; D not certain. The V gene lost 4 bases and the J gene lost 0 bases, with 17 bases spanning the gap. This CDR3 contains 18 residues. CDR1 is SGDLS, CDR2 YYNGEE, per germline. The CDR3 spells CASSKAGSQLSGANVLTF. CDR3 bases: TGTGCCAGCAGCAAGGCCGGGTCCCAGCTCTCTGGGGCCAACGTCCTGACTTTC.

As concerns this clonotype: One base away lies a much larger clone, so this may be a sequencing read error. Since the CDR3 does not end with the conserved phenylalanine or tryptophan, this likely comes from a read error. The CDR3 DNA is TGTGCCAGCAGAAAGGGACTAGCGGACTACGAGCAGTACCTC. Its translation is CASRKGLADYEQYL. This chain connects TRBV2 to TRBJ2-7; TRBD2 matches 11 bases. This CDR3 has 14 residues. V was clipped by 6 bases and J by 3 bases; unmatched bases: 4. CDR1 is SNHLY and CDR2 is FYNNEI in the germline V gene.

Notes on this clonotype: A much larger clone lies one base from this, so it may be a read error. The genes are TRBV13 and TRBJ2-5; no clear D gene. CDR3 length: 15 residues. Germline V gene sequence: CDR1 PRHDT, CDR2 FYEKMQ (reference sequence). The CDR3 nucleotides read TGTACCAGCAGCTCCCGGGTCCGGAATCGGGAGACCCAGTACTTC. It encodes CTSSSRVRNRETQYF.

The CDR3 sequence: CASIHAGTHYTEAFF. CDR3 coding DNA: TGTGCCAGCATCCACGCCGGGACTCATTACACTGAAGCTTTCTTT. This chain uses TRBV11-2 with TRBJ1-1; D may be TRBD1 (5 bases). CDR3 length: 15 amino acids. The germline V gene has CDR1 SGHAT and CDR2 FQNNGV. Trimming took 7 bases from V and 3 from J, leaving 18 bases between them.

The genes are TRBV11-2 and TRBJ2-5; D not resolved. This CDR3 is built from 16 residues. Trimming stripped 5 bases from V and 3 bases from J, with 19 bases between. The germline V gene encodes CDR1 SGHAT and CDR2 FQNNGV. The CDR3 spells CASSIRSRNLKETQYF. In DNA form, the CDR3 reads TGTGCCAGCAGCATCCGGTCAAGGAATTTGAAAGAGACCCAGTACTTC.

This clonotype was observed a handful of times. J is TRBJ2-3 and V is TRBV6-1, with a possible D match to TRBD2 (5 bases). Germline CDR1 MNHNS, CDR2 SASEGT. The CDR3 extends over 13 amino acids. Trimming pared 11 bases from V and 0 bases from J, leaving 12 bases between. The CDR3 loop is CALRSGSTDTQYF. For the CDR3, the DNA is TGTGCCCTACGCTCGGGGAGCACAGATACGCAGTATTTT.